This T cell receptor beta chain was observed in a study of blood T cell repertoires in COVID-19. Study as a whole: Researchers got acute and convalescent COVID-19 samples from the United States, Italy and Spain. PBMCs, B-cell-depleted T cells, or T cells were the source of the cDNA or gDNA that made up the material.

V trimming: 4 bases; J trimming: 0 bases; junction bases outside the gene matches: 7. CDR3 size: 16 residues. Germline V lookup: CDR1 SGHNT, CDR2 YYREEE (reference sequence). In the authors' workflow: It was from reference gene primer amplification that nucleated cell counts were estimated. TCRdb's copy holds only in-frame clones and misses some; the assay was immunoSEQ multiplex PCR. That table furnishes V, J and clone size, whereas the DNA furnished D and trimming. The sample has roughly 180,000 clones; about 80% are singletons. Sequenced input: peripheral blood. This chain links TRBV5-4 with TRBJ1-3, with TRBD1 matching over 7 bases. The TCR sequence derives from a woman aged 50 to 60 with active or convalescent COVID-19. The CDR3 sequence is CASSLGGLGSGNTIYF. CDR3 in DNA: TGTGCCAGCAGCCTAGGGGGCCTAGGCTCTGGAAACACCATATATTTT.